This section outlines one T cell receptor (beta chain) sequence together with its context. Other DNA sequences from this sample encode an identical CDR3 as well. These data are taken from a study of blood T cell repertoires in COVID-19. The V gene end was trimmed by 5 bases and the J gene end by 2 bases; junction bases not matched to a gene: 7. This CDR3 has 15 residues. Germline-derived CDR1 and CDR2 are SGHTA and FQGTGA. As originally analysed: Estimation of nucleated cell counts was performed using reference gene primer amplification. The repertoire was sequenced with immunoSEQ multiplex PCR; TCRdb's copy has only in-frame clones and lacks some. Clone size and V and J calls were adopted from that table, with D and trimming inferred from the DNA. The data contain around 99,000 clones, 79% of them singletons.

The chain joins TRBV7-3 to TRBJ2-7, with 9 positions matching TRBD1. This receptor was obtained from a woman older than 75 with active or convalescent COVID-19. The sequenced sample consisted of peripheral blood. DNA for the CDR3: TGTGCCAGCAGCCGAACCGGGACAGGGCCCTACGAGCAGTACTTC. Translated, it gives CASSRTGTGPYEQYF. Drawing the rest from reference TRBV7-3 and TRBJ2-7, the complete variable domain is GAGVSQTPSNKVTEKGKYVELRCDPISGHTALYWYRQSLGQGPEFLIYFQGTGAADDSGLPNDRFFAVRPEGSVSTLKIQRTERGDSAVYLCASSRTGTGPYEQYFGPGTRLTVT.